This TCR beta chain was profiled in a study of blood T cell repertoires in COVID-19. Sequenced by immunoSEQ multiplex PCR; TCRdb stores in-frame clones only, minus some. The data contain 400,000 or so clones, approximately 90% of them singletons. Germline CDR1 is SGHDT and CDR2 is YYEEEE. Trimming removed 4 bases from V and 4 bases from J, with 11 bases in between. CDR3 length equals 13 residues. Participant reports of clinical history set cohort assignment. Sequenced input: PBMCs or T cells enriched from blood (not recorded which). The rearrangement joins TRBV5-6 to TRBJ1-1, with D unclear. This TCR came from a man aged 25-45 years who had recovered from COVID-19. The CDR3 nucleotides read TGTGCCAGCAGCCTCCAAAGAGGCACTGAAGCTTTCTTT. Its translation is CASSLQRGTEAFF.